A single sample gave rise to the 2 T cell receptor beta chains below, sequenced in a study of T cell changes during pregnancy in multiple sclerosis. Sequencing used immunoSEQ multiplex PCR; TCRdb keeps in-frame clones, though not all of them. Of some 130,000 clones listed, roughly 95% are singletons. The sequenced sample was peripheral blood, obtained after pregnancy. These receptors originate from a female donor with multiple sclerosis, enrolled in a pregnancy study.

The V and J genes are TRBV15 and TRBJ2-7; weak D call: TRBD2 (5 bases). This CDR3 comprises 14 residues. Trimming stripped 4 bases from V and 9 bases from J, with 19 bases between. Germline values: CDR1 LNHNV, CDR2 YYDKDF (reference sequence). The CDR3, as DNA: TGTGCCACCAGCAAGGAGGTTTTATCTTTTGGGCAGTACTTC. It specifies CATSKEVLSFGQYF.

This sequence joins TRBV7-9 and TRBJ2-5; D might be TRBD2 (6 bases). Germline assignment: CDR1 SEHNR and CDR2 FQNEAQ (reference sequence). With 2 bases removed from V and 4 bases from J, the gap between germline ends came to 11 bases. The CDR3 has 14 amino acids. The chain's CDR3 is CASSLRGTGETQYF. For the CDR3, the DNA is TGTGCCAGCAGCTTACGCGGGACGGGAGAGACCCAGTACTTC.